Sequencing of this T cell receptor beta chain was carried out in a study of beta chain features in type 1 diabetes. Study-wide findings and caveats: The study found moderately but significantly shorter TCRB CDR3s in all four CD4+ subsets of Type 1 diabetes patients.

Per germline, CDR1 SNHLY and CDR2 FYNNEI. The CDR3 has 10 residues. Trimming shortened V by 5 bases and J by 1 base, and 0 bases separated the two germline ends. As to this clone: Its antigen is currently unknown. The sample contains more than one DNA sequence encoding this CDR3.

Every isolated RNA sample was fully reverse transcribed, so sequencing captured expressed TCRB transcripts. TCRdb's copy holds only in-frame clones and misses some; the assay was immunoSEQ multiplex PCR. The sample records approximately 250,000 clones, 16% being singletons. The chain recombines TRBV2 with TRBJ2-7; D ambiguous. Material for sequencing was naive CD4+ T cells from blood. This clonotype was obtained from a man younger than 40 with type 1 diabetes. The CDR3 DNA reads as TGTGCCAGCAGTTCCTACGAGCAGTACTTC. Protein: CASSSYEQYF. The variable domain in full, with the rest retrieved from reference TRBV2 and TRBJ2-7, is EPEVTQTPSHQVTQMGQEVILRCVPISNHLYFYWYRQILGQKVEFLVSFYNNEISEKSEIFDDQFSVERPDGSNFTLKIRSTKLEDSAMYFCASSSYEQYFGPGTRLTVT.